This TCR beta chain came from a study of PD-L1 blockade in urothelial cancer. The wider study: A median of approximately 150,000 T cells was found in the blood samples.

With regard to this clone: Its antigen is unknown.

With V trimmed by 5 bases and J by 2 bases, 12 bases remained unmatched. CDR3 length: 17 amino acids. Germline CDR1 reads MNHEY; CDR2 reads SMNVEV (reference sequence). Only in-frame clones appear in the TCRdb table, and some are missing; sequencing was by immunoSEQ multiplex PCR. Of around 79,000 clones in the sample, over 80% are singletons; the top ten hold more than 6.5%. Study observations and caveats: In blood sampled pretreatment, TCR clonality below the median predicted better survival.

Time point given: pretreatment peripheral blood. The material sequenced was PBMCs, taken around atezolizumab (anti-PD-L1) treatment. The genes are TRBV27 and TRBJ2-7, with 10 positions matching TRBD1. The source of this sequence is a man aged 35 to 55 with urothelial cancer. The CDR3 sequence: CASSRYPPDRGPYEQYF. The CDR3 region has the DNA TGTGCCAGCAGTCGCTACCCTCCAGACAGGGGGCCCTACGAGCAGTACTTC.